The 3 T cell receptor beta chains below all came from one sample that was sequenced in a study of blood T cell repertoires in COVID-19. The assay was immunoSEQ multiplex PCR, and TCRdb's table has in-frame clones only and misses some. The table has about 220,000 clones, about nine tenths seen once; the top ten hold less than 0.75%. Input material: peripheral blood. These receptor sequences come from a man aged 35 to 55 with acute or convalescent COVID-19.

The chain uses TRBV7-6 and TRBJ2-7; D is perhaps TRBD1 (6 bases). Germline assignment: CDR1 SGHVS and CDR2 FNYEAQ. The CDR3 consists of 16 residues. V lost 0 bases to trimming and J lost 2 bases, with 14 bases between them. The CDR3 here is CASSLAEDSVAYEQYF. CDR3 bases: TGTGCCAGCAGCTTAGCGGAGGACAGTGTAGCCTACGAGCAGTACTTC. Variable domain in full (rest from reference TRBV7-6 and TRBJ2-7): GAGVSQSPRYKVTKRGQDVALRCDPISGHVSLYWYRQALGQGPEFLTYFNYEAQQDKSGLPNDRFSAERPEGSISTLTIQRTEQRDSAMYRCASSLAEDSVAYEQYFGPGTRLTVT.

The V call is TRBV21-1, the J call TRBJ1-3; the table calls TRBD1, which could not be checked here. TRBV21-1 is marked as a pseudogene. CDR3 length: 17 amino acids. The CDR3 DNA follows: TGTGCCAGCAGCAAAGAATCGGCAGGCAATGCTGGAAACACCATATATTTT. It is translated as CASSKESAGNAGNTIYF.

This clone is a singleton in its sample. The CDR3 loop is CASSTTGAYEQYF. The CDR3 coding sequence is TGCGCCAGCAGCACAACAGGGGCCTACGAGCAGTACTTC. The chain uses TRBV5-1 and TRBJ2-7, with TRBD1 identical over 7 bases. The CDR3 has 13 residues. Germline CDR1 reads SGHRS; CDR2 reads YFSETQ. V trimming: 4 bases; J trimming: 2 bases; junction bases outside the gene matches: 3.